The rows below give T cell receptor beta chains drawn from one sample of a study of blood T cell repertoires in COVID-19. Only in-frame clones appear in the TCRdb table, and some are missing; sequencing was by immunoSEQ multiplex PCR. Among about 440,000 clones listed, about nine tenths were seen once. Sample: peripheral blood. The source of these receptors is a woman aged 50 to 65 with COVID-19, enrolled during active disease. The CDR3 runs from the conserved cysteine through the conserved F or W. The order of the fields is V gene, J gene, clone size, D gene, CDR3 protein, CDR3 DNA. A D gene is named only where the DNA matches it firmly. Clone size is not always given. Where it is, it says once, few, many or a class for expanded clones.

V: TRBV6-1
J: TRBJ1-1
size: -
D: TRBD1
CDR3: CASSESTGVMNTEAFF
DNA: TGTGCCAGCAGTGAATCCACAGGGGTTATGAACACTGAAGCTTTCTTT

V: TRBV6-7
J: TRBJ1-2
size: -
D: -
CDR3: CASRLIPVGTNYGYTF
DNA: TGTGCCAGCCGACTTATTCCGGTCGGTACTAACTATGGCTACACCTTC

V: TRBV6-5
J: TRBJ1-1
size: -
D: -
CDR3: CASSYRYRAETEAFF
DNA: TGTGCCAGCAGTTACAGGTACAGGGCGGAGACTGAAGCTTTCTTT

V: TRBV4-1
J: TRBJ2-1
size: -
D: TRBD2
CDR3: CASSQGIAGGKISYNEQFF
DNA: TGCGCCAGCAGCCAAGGCATAGCGGGGGGGAAAATTTCCTACAATGAGCAGTTCTTC

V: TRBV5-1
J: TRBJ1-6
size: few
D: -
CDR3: CASSLGQRYSPSNSPLHF
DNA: TGCGCCAGCAGCCTAGGACAGCGATATTCTCCCTCGAATTCACCCCTCCACTTT

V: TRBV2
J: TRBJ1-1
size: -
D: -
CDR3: CASNSYRNTEAFF
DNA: TGTGCCAGCAACAGTTACAGAAACACTGAAGCTTTCTTT

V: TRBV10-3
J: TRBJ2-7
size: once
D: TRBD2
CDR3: CAISTSGEFHYEQYF
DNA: TGTGCCATCAGCACTAGCGGGGAGTTTCACTACGAGCAGTACTTC

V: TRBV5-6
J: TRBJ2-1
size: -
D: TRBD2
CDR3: CASSLPLAGEQFF
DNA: TGTGCCAGCAGCTTGCCACTAGCGGGGGAGCAGTTCTTC

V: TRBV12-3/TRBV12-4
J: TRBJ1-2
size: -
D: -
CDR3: CASRGTRGAGYTF
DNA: TGTGCCAGCCGAGGGACCAGGGGAGCTGGCTACACCTTC

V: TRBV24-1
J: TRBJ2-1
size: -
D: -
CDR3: CATSVEGGAGNEQFF
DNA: TGTGCCACCAGTGTTGAGGGGGGGGCTGGTAATGAGCAGTTCTTC

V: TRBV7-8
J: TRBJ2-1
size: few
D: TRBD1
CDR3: CASSFVSQGLDEQFF
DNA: TGTGCCAGCAGCTTTGTTTCACAGGGGCTGGATGAGCAGTTCTTC

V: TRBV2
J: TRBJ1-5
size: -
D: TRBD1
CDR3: CASSDDRGGNQPQHF
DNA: TGTGCCAGCAGTGATGACAGGGGAGGTAATCAGCCCCAGCATTTT

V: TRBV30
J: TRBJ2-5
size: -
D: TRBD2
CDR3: CAWSVLAGQETQYF
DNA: TGTGCCTGGAGTGTACTAGCGGGGCAAGAGACCCAGTACTTC

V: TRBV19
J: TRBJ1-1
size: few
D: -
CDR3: CASSMGGTTEAFF
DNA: TGTGCCAGTAGTATGGGGGGTACCACTGAAGCTTTCTTT

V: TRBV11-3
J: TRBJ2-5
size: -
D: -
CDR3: CASSLGGGLEETQYF
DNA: TGTGCCAGCAGCCTAGGAGGGGGATTGGAAGAGACCCAGTACTTC

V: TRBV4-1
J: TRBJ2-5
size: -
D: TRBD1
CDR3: CASSPPPSVGTVEKTQYF
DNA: TGCGCCAGCAGCCCCCCCCCGAGTGTAGGGACAGTGGAAAAGACCCAGTACTTC

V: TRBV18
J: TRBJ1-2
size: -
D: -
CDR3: CASSPLSQYGYTF
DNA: TGTGCCAGCTCACCACTATCCCAGTATGGCTACACCTTC

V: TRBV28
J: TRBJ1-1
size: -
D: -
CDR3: CASSFKWRPWVDTEAFF
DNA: TGTGCCAGCAGTTTTAAGTGGAGGCCCTGGGTGGACACTGAAGCTTTCTTT

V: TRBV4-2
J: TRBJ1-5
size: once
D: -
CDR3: CASSQDEVLRGNQPQHF
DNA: TGTGCCAGCAGCCAAGATGAAGTCCTCCGGGGCAATCAGCCCCAGCATTTT

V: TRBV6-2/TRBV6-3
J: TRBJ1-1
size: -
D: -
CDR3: CASSLPDSEAFF
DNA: TGTGCCAGCAGTTTACCCGACAGTGAAGCTTTCTTT

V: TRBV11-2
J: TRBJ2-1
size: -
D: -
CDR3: CASSSPSRGPYNEQFF
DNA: TGTGCCAGCAGCTCACCATCGCGGGGGCCCTACAATGAGCAGTTCTTC

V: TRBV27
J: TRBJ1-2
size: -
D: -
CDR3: CASSFAGGAGYGYTF
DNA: TGTGCCAGCAGTTTCGCCGGCGGCGCGGGCTATGGCTACACCTTC

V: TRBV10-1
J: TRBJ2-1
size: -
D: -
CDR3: CASSGGNNEQFF
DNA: TGCGCCAGCAGTGGCGGCAACAATGAGCAGTTCTTC

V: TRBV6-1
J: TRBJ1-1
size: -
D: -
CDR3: CASSEGRSGGTEAFF
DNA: TGTGCCAGCAGTGAAGGAAGGTCCGGAGGGACTGAAGCTTTCTTT

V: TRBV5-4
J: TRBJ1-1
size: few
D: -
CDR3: CASSIQGVNTEAFF
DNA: TGTGCCAGCAGTATACAGGGAGTGAACACTGAAGCTTTCTTT

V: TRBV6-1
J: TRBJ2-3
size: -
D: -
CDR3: CASSDPGGTDTQYF
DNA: TGTGCCAGCAGTGACCCGGGGGGCACAGATACGCAGTATTTT

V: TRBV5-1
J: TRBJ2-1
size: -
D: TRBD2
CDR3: CASSLGGGGLADYNEQFF
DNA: TGCGCCAGCAGCTTGGGAGGTGGGGGTCTAGCGGATTACAATGAGCAGTTCTTC

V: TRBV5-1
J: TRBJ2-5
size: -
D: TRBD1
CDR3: CASSSGQGAQETQYF
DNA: TGCGCCAGCAGCTCGGGACAGGGAGCCCAAGAGACCCAGTACTTC

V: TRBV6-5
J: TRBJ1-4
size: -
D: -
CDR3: CASSYDHPSEKLFF
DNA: TGTGCCAGCAGTTACGATCACCCGAGTGAAAAACTGTTTTTT

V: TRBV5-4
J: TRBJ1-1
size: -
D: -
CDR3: CASRSNQGTEAFF
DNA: TGTGCCAGCAGGTCCAACCAGGGCACTGAAGCTTTCTTT

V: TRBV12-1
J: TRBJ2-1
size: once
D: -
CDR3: CASPDMSFF
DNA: TGTGCCAGCCCAGACATGTCGTTCTTC

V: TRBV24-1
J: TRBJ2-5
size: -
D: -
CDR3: CATSEGGEETQYF
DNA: TGTGCCACCAGTGAAGGGGGAGAAGAGACCCAGTACTTC

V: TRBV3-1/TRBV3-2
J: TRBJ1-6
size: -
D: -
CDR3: CASSQVPGLPGALHF
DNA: TGTGCCAGCAGCCAAGTGCCGGGTCTTCCGGGGGCCCTCCACTTT

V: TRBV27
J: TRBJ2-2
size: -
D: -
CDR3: CASSLGTSATGELFF
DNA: TGTGCCAGCAGTTTGGGGACATCCGCCACCGGGGAGCTGTTTTTT

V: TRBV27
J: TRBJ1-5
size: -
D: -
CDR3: CASSLEGKTYQPQHF
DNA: TGTGCCAGCAGTTTGGAGGGCAAGACCTATCAGCCCCAGCATTTT

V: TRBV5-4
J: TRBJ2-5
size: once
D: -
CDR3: CASSPTAGSLGQETQYF
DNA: TGTGCCAGCAGCCCTACCGCGGGTAGCTTAGGTCAAGAGACCCAGTACTTC

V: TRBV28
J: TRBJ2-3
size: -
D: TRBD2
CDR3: CASSFPSSGGARPSDTQYF
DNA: TGTGCCAGCAGTTTCCCCTCTAGCGGGGGGGCCCGACCCAGCGATACGCAGTATTTT

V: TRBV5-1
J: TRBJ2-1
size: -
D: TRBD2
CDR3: CASSPILAGKMDEQFF
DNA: TGCGCCAGCAGCCCAATTCTAGCGGGGAAGATGGATGAGCAGTTCTTC

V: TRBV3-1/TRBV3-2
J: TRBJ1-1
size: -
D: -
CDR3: CASSPPEDETEAFF
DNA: TGTGCCAGCAGCCCTCCGGAGGACGAGACTGAAGCTTTCTTT

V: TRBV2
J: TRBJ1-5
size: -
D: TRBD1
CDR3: CASSEGPGQGAYQPQHF
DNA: TGTGCCAGCAGTGAAGGCCCTGGACAGGGGGCGTATCAGCCCCAGCATTTT

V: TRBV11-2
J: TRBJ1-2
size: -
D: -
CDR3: CASSLGASGTNYGYTF
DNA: TGTGCCAGCAGCTTAGGGGCCTCAGGGACTAACTATGGCTACACCTTC

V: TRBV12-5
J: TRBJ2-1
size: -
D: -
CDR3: CASGLPHILLGEQFF
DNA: TGTGCTAGTGGTTTGCCCCACATCCTCCTAGGTGAGCAGTTCTTC

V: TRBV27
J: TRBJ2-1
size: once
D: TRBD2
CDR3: CASSLWGGPSSYNEQFF
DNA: TGTGCCAGCAGTTTATGGGGGGGTCCCAGCTCCTACAATGAGCAGTTCTTC

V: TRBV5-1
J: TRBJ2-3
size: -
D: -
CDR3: CASSPGSRGGTDTQYF
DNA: TGCGCCAGCAGCCCTGGAAGCAGGGGTGGGACAGATACGCAGTATTTT

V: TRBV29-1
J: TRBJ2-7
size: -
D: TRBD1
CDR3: CSVRGTGTYEQYF
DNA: TGCAGCGTTCGGGGGACAGGGACCTACGAGCAGTACTTC

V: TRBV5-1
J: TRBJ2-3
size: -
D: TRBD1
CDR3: CASSLVGQGARDTQYF
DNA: TGCGCCAGCAGCTTGGTCGGGCAGGGGGCGAGGGATACGCAGTATTTT

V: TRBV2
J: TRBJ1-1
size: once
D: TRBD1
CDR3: CASSRGVNTEAFF
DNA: TGTGCCAGCAGCAGGGGGGTCAACACTGAAGCTTTCTTT

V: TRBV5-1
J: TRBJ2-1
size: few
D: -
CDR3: CASSLVRSLSYNEQFF
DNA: TGCGCCAGCAGCTTGGTCCGGTCCCTCTCCTACAATGAGCAGTTCTTC

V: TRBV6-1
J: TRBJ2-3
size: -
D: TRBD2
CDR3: CASSELAGGNTDTQYF
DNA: TGTGCCAGCAGTGAACTAGCGGGGGGGAACACAGATACGCAGTATTTT

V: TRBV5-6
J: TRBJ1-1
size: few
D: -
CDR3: CASSPIGGGTEAFF
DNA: TGTGCCAGCAGCCCGATCGGGGGGGGCACTGAAGCTTTCTTT

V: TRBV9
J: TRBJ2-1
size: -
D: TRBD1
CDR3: CASSQTGREQFF
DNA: TGTGCCAGCAGCCAGACAGGGAGAGAGCAGTTCTTC

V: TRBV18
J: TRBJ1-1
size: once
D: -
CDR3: CASSSTALNTEAFF
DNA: TGTGCCAGCTCGAGTACAGCTTTAAACACTGAAGCTTTCTTT

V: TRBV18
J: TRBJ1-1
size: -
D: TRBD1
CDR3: CASSPGQGDIEAFF
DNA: TGTGCCAGCTCACCGGGACAGGGGGACATTGAAGCTTTCTTT

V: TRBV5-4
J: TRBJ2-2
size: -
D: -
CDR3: CASSLPTSGELFF
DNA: TGTGCCAGCAGCTTGCCTACGAGTGGGGAGCTGTTTTTT